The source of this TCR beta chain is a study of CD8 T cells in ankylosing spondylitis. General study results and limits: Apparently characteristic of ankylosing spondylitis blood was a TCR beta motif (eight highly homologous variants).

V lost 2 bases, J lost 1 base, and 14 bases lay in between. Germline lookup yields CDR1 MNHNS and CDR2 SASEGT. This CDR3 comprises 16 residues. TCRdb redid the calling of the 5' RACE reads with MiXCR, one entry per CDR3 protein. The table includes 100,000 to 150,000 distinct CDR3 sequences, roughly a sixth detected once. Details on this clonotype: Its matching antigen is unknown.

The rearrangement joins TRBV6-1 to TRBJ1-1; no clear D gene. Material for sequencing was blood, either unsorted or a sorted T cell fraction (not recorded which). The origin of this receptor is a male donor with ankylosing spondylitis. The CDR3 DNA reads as TGTGCCAGCAGTGAATCGTGGGGAGAGCGGAACACTGAAGCTTTCTTT. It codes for CASSESWGERNTEAFF.